These 14 T cell receptor beta chains were all obtained from the same sample, sequenced in a study of cytomegalovirus exposure and HLA in healthy donors. The PCR contained 60 Vbeta and 13 Jbeta primers. TCRdb keeps only in-frame clones here, not all; method: immunoSEQ multiplex PCR. The sample has about 170,000 clones, around 80% seen once; the top ten hold 0.77%. Sequenced material: PBMCs. These receptors came from a woman between 18 and 29 years old in good health and CMV-seronegative.

This chain joins TRBV11-3 and TRBJ2-5; 11 bases are a match to TRBD2. Germline values: CDR1 SGHNT, CDR2 YENEEA. The CDR3 is made up of 14 amino acids. Unmatched junction bases numbered 4, after V lost 5 bases and J lost 5 bases. The CDR3 bases are TGTGCCAGCAGCCCGGGGACTAGCGGCGAGACCCAGTACTTC. It specifies CASSPGTSGETQYF.

This clone was seen just once. The chain couples TRBV7-9 to TRBJ2-5; 7 bases map to TRBD2. V lost 4 bases to trimming and J lost 5 bases; unmatched junction nucleotides: 7. Germline CDR1 SEHNR, CDR2 FQNEAQ (reference sequence). This CDR3 contains 14 residues. The CDR3: CASSSLTSRETQYF. For the CDR3, the DNA is TGTGCCAGCAGCTCCCTGACTAGCAGGGAGACCCAGTACTTC.

This clone was counted once. V and J are TRBV2 and TRBJ2-1; 10 bases are shared with TRBD1. The CDR3 sequence is 14 residues long. CDR1 is SNHLY, CDR2 FYNNEI, per germline. With V trimmed by 6 bases and J by 6 bases, 5 bases remained unmatched. This CDR3 is CASRGDRGGNEQFF. The CDR3, as DNA: TGTGCCAGCAGGGGGGACAGGGGAGGCAATGAGCAGTTCTTC.

This chain connects TRBV5-1 to TRBJ1-5; D is ambiguous. Trimming left V 0 bases short and J 11 bases short, with 9 bases between. The CDR3 is made up of 12 amino acids. From germline, CDR1 is SGHRS and CDR2 YFSETQ. DNA of the CDR3: TGCGCCAGCAGCTTGGACGGTACAGCCCAGCATTTT. Protein product: CASSLDGTAQHF.

The chain carries TRBV5-1 and TRBJ1-1; D ambiguous. The CDR3 contains 15 residues. Trimming took 1 base from V and 1 from J, leaving 11 bases between them. Germline V gene sequence: CDR1 SGHRS, CDR2 YFSETQ. The CDR3 sequence: CASSLSIVENTEAFF. The CDR3, as DNA: TGCGCCAGCAGCTTGTCTATCGTCGAGAACACTGAAGCTTTCTTT.

The chain carries TRBV13 and TRBJ2-5; possibly TRBD2 for D (6 bases). The CDR3 is 12 amino acids. Trimming left V 4 bases short and J 9 bases short, with 12 bases between. Germline V lookup: CDR1 PRHDT, CDR2 FYEKMQ (reference sequence). CDR3 loop: CASSSFGEAQYF. The CDR3 DNA reads TGTGCCAGCAGCTCCTTCGGGGAGGCCCAGTACTTC.

DNA for the CDR3: TGTGCCAGCAGCTTGGCACTAGTTGCGAACACCGGGGAGCTGTTTTTT. Its translation is CASSLALVANTGELFF. The chain has TRBV5-6 and TRBJ2-2; TRBD2 might be the D (5 bases). The CDR3 spans 16 residues. V was shortened by 0 bases and J by 0 bases, with 9 bases between the two germline ends. Germline V CDR1 and CDR2: SGHDT, YYEEEE.

The chain joins TRBV21-1 to TRBJ2-3; TRBD2 reflects the table's D call only, with no check against the DNA. TRBV21-1 is classified as a pseudogene. The CDR3 length is 17 residues. CDR3 nucleotide sequence: TGTGCCAGCAGCAAAGGAAGGGCTAGCGGGAGCACAGATACGCAGTATTTT. It is translated as CASSKGRASGSTDTQYF.

The rearrangement uses TRBV5-4 and TRBJ2-1; 7 bases are shared with TRBD2. After removal of 3 bases from V and 9 bases from J, the junction contained 15 bases not matched to a gene. This CDR3 region has 16 residues. CDR1 is SGHNT and CDR2 is YYREEE in the germline V gene (reference sequence). The DNA of the CDR3 is TGTGCCAGCAGCTCCAACCCGGGCCTCCCGGGGGGTGAGCAGTTCTTC. This encodes CASSSNPGLPGGEQFF.

The V call is TRBV2, the J call TRBJ2-3, with 8 bases identical to TRBD2. V dropped 6 bases and J dropped 6; count of bases not matched to a gene: 20. The CDR3 is 18 amino acids. In germline, CDR1 is SNHLY, CDR2 FYNNEI. This chain's CDR3 is CASRGSPGRAGGVDTQYF. CDR3 sequence (DNA): TGTGCCAGCAGGGGATCACCCGGGAGGGCCGGGGGTGTCGATACGCAGTATTTT.

The chain couples TRBV7-9 to TRBJ2-1; no clear D gene. The CDR3 has 14 amino acids. The germline CDR1 and CDR2 sequences are SEHNR and FQNEAQ (reference sequence). V lost 4 bases and J lost 0, with 7 bases in between. DNA for the CDR3: TGTGCCAGCAGCTCAGGTAGCTCCTACAATGAGCAGTTCTTC. This gives the protein CASSSGSSYNEQFF. The complete variable domain, with remaining parts taken from reference TRBV7-9 and TRBJ2-1, reads DTGVSQNPRHKITKRGQNVTFRCDPISEHNRLYWYRQTLGQGPEFLTYFQNEAQLEKSRLLSDRFSAERPKGSFSTLEIQRTEQGDSAMYLCASSSGSSYNEQFFGPGTRLTVL.

This clone was seen a single time. The chain couples TRBV7-3 to TRBJ2-7, with 9 positions matching TRBD1. V lost 6 bases and J lost 11; bases outside the gene matches: 14. Germline loops: CDR1 SGHTA, CDR2 FQGTGA. This CDR3 comprises 14 residues. The DNA for the CDR3 is TGTGCCAGCAGACCGGGACAGGGCCTTTACTGGGAGTACTTC. Translating it yields CASRPGQGLYWEYF.

The gene calls are TRBV28 and TRBJ1-5; D might be TRBD1 (6 bases). CDR1 and CDR2 from the germline V gene are MDHEN and SYDVKM. V lost 6 bases, J lost 9 bases, and 12 bases lay in between. The CDR3 spans 12 residues. CDR3 loop: CASRLATGPQHF. In DNA, the CDR3 is TGTGCCAGCAGGCTTGCGACAGGGCCCCAGCATTTT. Full variable domain (missing parts from reference TRBV28 and TRBJ1-5): DVKVTQSSRYLVKRTGEKVFLECVQDMDHENMFWYRQDPGLGLRLIYFSYDVKMKEKGDIPEGYSVSREKKERFSLILESASTNQTSMYLCASRLATGPQHFGDGTRLSIL.

This chain links TRBV2 with TRBJ2-4; weak D call: TRBD1 (5 bases). V was cut by 5 bases and J by 5 bases, with 13 bases left in between. The CDR3 loop spans 14 amino acids. Germline CDR1 SNHLY, CDR2 FYNNEI. The CDR3 protein is CASSRQLAENIQYF. In nucleotides, the CDR3 is TGTGCCAGCAGTCGACAGTTGGCTGAAAACATTCAGTACTTC. Complete variable domain (other parts from reference TRBV2 and TRBJ2-4): EPEVTQTPSHQVTQMGQEVILRCVPISNHLYFYWYRQILGQKVEFLVSFYNNEISEKSEIFDDQFSVERPDGSNFTLKIRSTKLEDSAMYFCASSRQLAENIQYFGAGTRLSVL.